Sequencing of this T cell receptor (beta chain) was carried out in a study of T cells in Graves' hyperthyroidism and ophthalmopathy. Whole-study findings and limits: Clonotypes that were expanded in thyroid above 0.001 mostly appeared in blood too.

Patients affected by ophthalmopathy presented a Clinical Activity Score of at least 3, a NOSPECS grade of at least 4, and disease duration below 3 months. A patient was excluded if there was uncontrolled infection, other autoimmune disease, pregnancy or lactation. The source of the PBMCs was approximately 10 ml of fresh peripheral blood. This clonotype came up a few times. Antigen: not known. Amplified regions were TCR beta CDR3 sequences from RNA transcripts. Initially, a first-round RT-PCR of the TCR CDR3 employed the HTBI primer set. Using its own MiXCR run on the multiplex PCR reads, TCRdb lists one record per CDR3 protein. The sample holds around 350,000 distinct CDR3 sequences, around 15% seen once. The CDR3 is made up of 16 amino acids. The germline V gene has CDR1 SGDLS and CDR2 YYNGEE. With V trimmed by 0 bases and J by 0 bases, 4 bases remained unmatched.

The V call is TRBV9, the J call TRBJ2-3, with 7 nucleotides matching TRBD2. This sequence originates from a woman in her sixties with Graves' ophthalmopathy. Sample: blood. CDR3 protein: CASSVDLAASTDTQYF. As DNA, the CDR3 is TGTGCCAGCAGCGTAGATCTAGCGGCTAGCACAGATACGCAGTATTTT.